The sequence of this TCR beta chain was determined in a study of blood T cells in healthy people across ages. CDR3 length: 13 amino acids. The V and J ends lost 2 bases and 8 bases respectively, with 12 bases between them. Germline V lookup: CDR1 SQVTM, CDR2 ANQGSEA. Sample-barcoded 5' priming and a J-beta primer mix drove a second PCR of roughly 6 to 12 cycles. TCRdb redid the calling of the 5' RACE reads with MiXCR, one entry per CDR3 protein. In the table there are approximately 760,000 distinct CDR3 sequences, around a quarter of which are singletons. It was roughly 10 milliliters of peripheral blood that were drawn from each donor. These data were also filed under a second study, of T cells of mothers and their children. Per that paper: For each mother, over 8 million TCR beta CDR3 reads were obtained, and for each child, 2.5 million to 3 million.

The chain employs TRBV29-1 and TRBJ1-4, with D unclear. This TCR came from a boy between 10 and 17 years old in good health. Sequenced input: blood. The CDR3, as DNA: TGCAGCGTTGAAAGCCAGGATGAGGAAAAACTGTTTTTT. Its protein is CSVESQDEEKLFF.